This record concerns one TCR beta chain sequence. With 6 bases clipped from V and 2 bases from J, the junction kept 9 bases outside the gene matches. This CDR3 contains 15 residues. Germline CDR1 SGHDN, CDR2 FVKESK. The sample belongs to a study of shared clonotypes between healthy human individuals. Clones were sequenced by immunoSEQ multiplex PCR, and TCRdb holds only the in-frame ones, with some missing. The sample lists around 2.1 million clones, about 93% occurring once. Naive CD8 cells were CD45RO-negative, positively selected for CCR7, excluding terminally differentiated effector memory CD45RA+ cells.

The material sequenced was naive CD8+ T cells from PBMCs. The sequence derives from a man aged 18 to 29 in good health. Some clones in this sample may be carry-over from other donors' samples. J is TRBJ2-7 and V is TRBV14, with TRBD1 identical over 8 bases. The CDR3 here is CASRPTGAPPYEQYF. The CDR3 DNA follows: TGTGCCAGCAGACCGACAGGGGCACCCCCCTACGAGCAGTACTTC.